The T cell receptor beta chain under discussion was sequenced for a study of regulatory T cells in long-lasting Graves disease. Sequencing libraries for TCR beta were prepared with iRepertoire HTBI primers and Arm-PCR of CDR3 regions. Original methodology: Across the samples, identification revealed 55 to 75 TRBV and around 14 TRBJ segments. TCRdb re-derived calls from the multiplex PCR reads in MiXCR, one entry per CDR3 protein. The V and J calls follow TCRdb's processing rather than the paper's. The sample lists 500,000 or so distinct CDR3 sequences; approximately 15% were seen once. In its sample, this clonotype was seen many times. This sample's time point: newly diagnosed GD, antithyroid drugs for less than 3 months. TCR sequences were obtained from RNA taken from PBMCs. These same records also appear under a second study, on T cells in Graves' hyperthyroidism and ophthalmopathy. That report notes: Patients between 18 and 65 years old had hyperthyroidism, newly diagnosed and lasting under 2 months. The study based diagnoses on clinical symptoms, serum thyroxine and TRAb, thyroid ultrasound and orbital computed tomography. A set of HTBI primers served as the primers for a first-round RT-PCR of the TCR CDR3.

Sequenced material: peripheral blood mononuclear cells (PBMCs), taken at new diagnosis, from a patient treated with antithyroid drugs. The receptor was derived from a woman aged 45-60 years with Graves disease.

The CDR3 sequence is CASSTRDRTFREQYF. For the CDR3, the DNA is TGTGCCAGCAGTACCCGGGACAGGACGTTTAGGGAGCAGTACTTC. The V gene is TRBV6-1, the J gene TRBJ2-7, with 8 bases that match TRBD1. The germline CDR1 and CDR2 sequences are MNHNS and SASEGT. J gave up 7 bases and V 5 bases, and 13 bases lay outside the gene matches. The CDR3 extends over 15 amino acids.